The text below deals with one TCR beta chain. Its antigen is currently unknown. TCRdb recomputed calls from the reads with MiXCR, one row per CDR3 protein. The sample has some 120,000 distinct CDR3 sequences, approximately 30% seen once. This sample is drawn from a study of T cell repertoires in cytomegalovirus infection. Study outcomes and limitations: Public TCR beta family frequency separated CMV-and-HLA carriers, including in an independent cohort. Ex vivo responses were dominated by HLA-C-restricted CMV-specific TCR beta clonotypes.

Germline V gives CDR1 SGHRS, CDR2 YFSETQ. V was trimmed by 1 base and J by 0 bases, leaving 13 bases between them. The CDR3 loop spans 16 amino acids. The V and J genes are TRBV5-1 and TRBJ1-2; D gene uncertain. The sample here was CD8+ T cells from cultured PBMCs, taken from culture after CMV antigen stimulation. The source of this sequence is a human donor in good health (CMV status not recorded). Some clones in this sample may be carry-over from other donors' samples. DNA of the CDR3: TGCGCCAGCAGCTTGTTGGTGGAGGGAGCTAACTATGGCTACACCTTC. Its translation is CASSLLVEGANYGYTF.